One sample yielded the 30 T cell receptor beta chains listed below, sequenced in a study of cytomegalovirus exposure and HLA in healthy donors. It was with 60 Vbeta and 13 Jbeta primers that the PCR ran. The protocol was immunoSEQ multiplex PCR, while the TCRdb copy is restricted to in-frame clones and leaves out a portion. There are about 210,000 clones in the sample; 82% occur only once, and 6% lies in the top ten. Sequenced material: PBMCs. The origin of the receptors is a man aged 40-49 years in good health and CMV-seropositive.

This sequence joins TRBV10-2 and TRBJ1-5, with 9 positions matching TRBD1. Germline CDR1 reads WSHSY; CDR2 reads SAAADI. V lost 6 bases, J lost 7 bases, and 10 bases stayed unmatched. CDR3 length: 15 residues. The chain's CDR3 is CASRTPRDRDQPQHF. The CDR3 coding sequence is TGCGCCAGCAGGACGCCCCGGGACAGGGACCAGCCCCAGCATTTT.

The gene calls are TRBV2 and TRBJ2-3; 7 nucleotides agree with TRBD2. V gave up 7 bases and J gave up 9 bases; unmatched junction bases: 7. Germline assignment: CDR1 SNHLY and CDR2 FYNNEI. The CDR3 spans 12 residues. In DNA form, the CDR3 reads TGTGCCAGCATCCCCGTGGGGGGGACGCAGTATTTT. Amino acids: CASIPVGGTQYF.

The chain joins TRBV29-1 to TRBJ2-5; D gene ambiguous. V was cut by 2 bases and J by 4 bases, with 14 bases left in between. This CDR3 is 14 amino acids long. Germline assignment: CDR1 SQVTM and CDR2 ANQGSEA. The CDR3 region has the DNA TGCAGCGTTGAACCCCATGAGGCTGGAGAGACCCAGTACTTC. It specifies CSVEPHEAGETQYF.

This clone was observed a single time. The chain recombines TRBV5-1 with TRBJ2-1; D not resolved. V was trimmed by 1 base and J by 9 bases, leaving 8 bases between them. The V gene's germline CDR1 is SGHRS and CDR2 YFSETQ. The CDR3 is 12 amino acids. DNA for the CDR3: TGCGCCAGCAGCTTGTCAGGTCCTGAGCAGTTCTTC. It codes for CASSLSGPEQFF.

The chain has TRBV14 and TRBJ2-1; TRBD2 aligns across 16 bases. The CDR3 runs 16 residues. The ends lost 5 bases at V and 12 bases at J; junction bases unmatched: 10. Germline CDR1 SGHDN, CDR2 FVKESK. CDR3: CASSSPGTSGRGRQFF. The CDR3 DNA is TGTGCCAGCAGCTCCCCCGGGACTAGCGGGAGGGGTAGGCAGTTCTTC.

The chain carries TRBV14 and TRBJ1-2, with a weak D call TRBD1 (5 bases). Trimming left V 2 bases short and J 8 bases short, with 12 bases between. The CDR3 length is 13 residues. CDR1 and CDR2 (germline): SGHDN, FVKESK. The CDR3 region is CASSQLRAGGYTF. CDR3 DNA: TGTGCCAGCAGCCAACTCAGGGCCGGCGGCTACACCTTC.

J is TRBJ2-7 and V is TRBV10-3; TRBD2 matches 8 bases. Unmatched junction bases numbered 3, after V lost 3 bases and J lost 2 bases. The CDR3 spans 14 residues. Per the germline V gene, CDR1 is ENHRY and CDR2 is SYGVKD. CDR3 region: CAISDPGLAYEQYV. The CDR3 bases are TGTGCCATCAGTGACCCGGGACTAGCCTACGAGCAGTACGTC.

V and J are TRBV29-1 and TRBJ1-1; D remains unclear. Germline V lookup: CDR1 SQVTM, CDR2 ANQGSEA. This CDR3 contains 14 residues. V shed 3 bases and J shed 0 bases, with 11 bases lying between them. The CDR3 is CSVEWEQMNTEAFF. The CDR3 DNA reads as TGCAGCGTTGAGTGGGAGCAAATGAACACTGAAGCTTTCTTT.

In DNA form, the CDR3 reads TGTGCCAGCAGCCCCAAGGGGGCCGGGAGGGCAGATACGCAGTATTTT. This sequence encodes CASSPKGAGRADTQYF. This sequence joins TRBV5-6 and TRBJ2-3; TRBD2 is a possible D gene (8 bases). The CDR3 extends over 16 amino acids. V shed 4 bases and J shed 4 bases, with 19 bases lying between them. Germline V gene data show CDR1 as SGHDT and CDR2 as YYEEEE.

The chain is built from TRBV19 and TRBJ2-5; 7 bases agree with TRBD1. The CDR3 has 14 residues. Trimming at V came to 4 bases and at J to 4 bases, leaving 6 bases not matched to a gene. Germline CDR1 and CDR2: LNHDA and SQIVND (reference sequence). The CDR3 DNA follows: TGTGCCAGTAGTAGAACAGGGGCGGGAGAGACCCAGTACTTC. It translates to CASSRTGAGETQYF.

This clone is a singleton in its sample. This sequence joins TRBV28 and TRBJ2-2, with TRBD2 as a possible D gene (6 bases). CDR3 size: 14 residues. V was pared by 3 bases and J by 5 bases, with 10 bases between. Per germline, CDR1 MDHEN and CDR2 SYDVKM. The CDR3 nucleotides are TGTGCCAGCAGTTTGGGGCTAGCGACCGGGGAGCTGTTTTTT. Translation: CASSLGLATGELFF.

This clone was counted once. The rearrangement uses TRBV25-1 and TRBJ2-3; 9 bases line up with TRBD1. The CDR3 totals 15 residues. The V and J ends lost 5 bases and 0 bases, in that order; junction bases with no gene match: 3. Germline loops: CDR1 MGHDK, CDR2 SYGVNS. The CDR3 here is CASSYGTGSTDTQYF. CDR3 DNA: TGTGCCAGCAGTTACGGGACAGGGAGCACAGATACGCAGTATTTT.

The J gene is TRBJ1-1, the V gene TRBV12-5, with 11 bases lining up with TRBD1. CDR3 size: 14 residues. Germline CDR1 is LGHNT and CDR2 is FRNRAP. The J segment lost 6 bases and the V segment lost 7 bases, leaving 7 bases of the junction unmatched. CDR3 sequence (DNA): TGTGCTAGTGCCCGCGGACAGGGGGCGCCTGAAGCTTTCTTT. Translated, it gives CASARGQGAPEAFF.

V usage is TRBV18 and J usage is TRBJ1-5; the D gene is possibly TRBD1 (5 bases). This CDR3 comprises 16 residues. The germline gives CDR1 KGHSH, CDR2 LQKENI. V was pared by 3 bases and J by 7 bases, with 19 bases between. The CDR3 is CASSPSGTVGWQPQHF. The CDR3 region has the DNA TGTGCCAGCTCACCGAGCGGGACGGTTGGATGGCAGCCCCAGCATTTT.

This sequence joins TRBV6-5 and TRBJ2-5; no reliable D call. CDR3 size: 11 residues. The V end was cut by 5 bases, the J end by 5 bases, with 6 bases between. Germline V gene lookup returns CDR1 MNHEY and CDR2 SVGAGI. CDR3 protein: CASSPGETQYF. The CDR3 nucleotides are TGTGCCAGCAGTCCCGGGGAGACCCAGTACTTC.

The DNA of the CDR3 is TGCGCCAGCAGCTCTTACACAGATACGCAGTATTTT. This encodes CASSSYTDTQYF. This chain joins TRBV5-1 and TRBJ2-3; no reliable D call. The CDR3 spans 12 residues. Trimming pared 3 bases from V and 2 bases from J, leaving 4 bases between. Germline-derived CDR1 and CDR2 are SGHRS and YFSETQ.

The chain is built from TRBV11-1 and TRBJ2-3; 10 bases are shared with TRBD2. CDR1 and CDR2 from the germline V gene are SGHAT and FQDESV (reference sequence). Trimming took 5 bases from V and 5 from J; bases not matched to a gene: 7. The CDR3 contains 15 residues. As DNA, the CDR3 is TGTGCCAGCAGCCCGACTAGCGGGCTTGGAGATACGCAGTATTTT. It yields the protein CASSPTSGLGDTQYF.

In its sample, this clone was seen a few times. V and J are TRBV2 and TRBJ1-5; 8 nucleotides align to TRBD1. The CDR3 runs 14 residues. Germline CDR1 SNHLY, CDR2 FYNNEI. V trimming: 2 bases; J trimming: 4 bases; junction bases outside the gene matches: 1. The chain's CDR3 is CASSERTGNQPQHF. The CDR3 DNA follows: TGTGCCAGCAGTGAAAGGACAGGGAATCAGCCCCAGCATTTT.

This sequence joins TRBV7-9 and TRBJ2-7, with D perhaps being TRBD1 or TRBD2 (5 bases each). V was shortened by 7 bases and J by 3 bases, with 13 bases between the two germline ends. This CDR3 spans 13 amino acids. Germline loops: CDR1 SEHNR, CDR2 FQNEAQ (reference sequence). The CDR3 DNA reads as TGTGCCAGCACCCAGAGTGGGGGCTACGAGCAGTACGTC. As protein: CASTQSGGYEQYV.

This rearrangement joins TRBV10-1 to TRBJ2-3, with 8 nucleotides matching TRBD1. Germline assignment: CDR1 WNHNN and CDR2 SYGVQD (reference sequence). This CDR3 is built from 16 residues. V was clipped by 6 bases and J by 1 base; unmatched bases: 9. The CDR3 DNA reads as TGCGCCAGCAGCTTCACAGGGGGTACGGGCACAGATACGCAGTATTTT. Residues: CASSFTGGTGTDTQYF.

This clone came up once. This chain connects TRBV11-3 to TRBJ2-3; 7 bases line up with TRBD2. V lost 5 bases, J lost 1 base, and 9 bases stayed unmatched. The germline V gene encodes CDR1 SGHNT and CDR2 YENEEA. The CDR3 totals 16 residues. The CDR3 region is CASSTYGAGGTDTQYF. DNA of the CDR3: TGTGCCAGCAGCACTTACGGGGCGGGAGGCACAGATACGCAGTATTTT.

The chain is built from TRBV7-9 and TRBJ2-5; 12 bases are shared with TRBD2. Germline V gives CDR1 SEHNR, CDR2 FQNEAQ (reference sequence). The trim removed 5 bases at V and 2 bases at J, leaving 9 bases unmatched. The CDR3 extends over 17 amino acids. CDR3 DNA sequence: TGTGCCAGCAGCCATACCCCGGGACTAGCGGGTCAAGAGACCCAGTACTTC. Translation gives CASSHTPGLAGQETQYF.

The CDR3 sequence is CASRRTENEQFF. CDR3 nucleotide sequence: TGCGCCAGCAGACGGACAGAGAATGAGCAGTTCTTC. The chain carries TRBV5-1 and TRBJ2-1, with a possible D match to TRBD1 (6 bases). Trimming shortened V by 5 bases and J by 7 bases, and 10 bases separated the two germline ends. There are 12 residues in the CDR3. CDR1 and CDR2 (germline): SGHRS, YFSETQ.

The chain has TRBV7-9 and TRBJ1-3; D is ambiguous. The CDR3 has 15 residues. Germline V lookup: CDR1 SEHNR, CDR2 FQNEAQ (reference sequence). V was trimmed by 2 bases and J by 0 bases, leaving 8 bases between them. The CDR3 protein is CASSLSVNSGNTIYF. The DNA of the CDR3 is TGTGCCAGCAGCTTATCAGTGAACTCTGGAAACACCATATATTTT.

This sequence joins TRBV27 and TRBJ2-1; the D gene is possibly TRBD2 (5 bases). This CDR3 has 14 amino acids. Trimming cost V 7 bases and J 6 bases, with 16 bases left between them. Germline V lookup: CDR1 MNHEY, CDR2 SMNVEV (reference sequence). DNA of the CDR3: TGTGCCAGCATCGGGGATCTCAGGCCCAATGAGCAGTTCTTC. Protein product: CASIGDLRPNEQFF.

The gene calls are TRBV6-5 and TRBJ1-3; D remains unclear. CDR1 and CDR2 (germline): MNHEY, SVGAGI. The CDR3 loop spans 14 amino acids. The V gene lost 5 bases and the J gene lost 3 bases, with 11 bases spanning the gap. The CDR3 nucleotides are TGTGCCAGCAGTCGCGGTAATCGTGGAAACACCATATATTTT. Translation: CASSRGNRGNTIYF.

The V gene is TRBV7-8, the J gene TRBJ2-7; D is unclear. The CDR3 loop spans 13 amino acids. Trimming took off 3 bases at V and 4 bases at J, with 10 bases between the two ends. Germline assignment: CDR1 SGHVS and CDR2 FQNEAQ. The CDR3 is CASSFYKSYEQYF. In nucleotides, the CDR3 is TGTGCCAGCAGCTTTTACAAGTCTTACGAGCAGTACTTC. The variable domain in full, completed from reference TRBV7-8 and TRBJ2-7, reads GAGVSQSPRYKVAKRGQDVALRCDPISGHVSLFWYQQALGQGPEFLTYFQNEAQLDKSGLPSDRFFAERPEGSVSTLKIQRTQQEDSAVYLCASSFYKSYEQYFGPGTRLTVT.

This CDR3 is CASSQDWLKGALAEAFF. CDR3 bases: TGTGCCAGCAGCCAAGATTGGCTAAAGGGGGCCCTAGCTGAAGCTTTCTTT. The gene calls are TRBV14 and TRBJ1-1, with TRBD1 matching 7 bases. Trimming at V came to 0 bases and at J to 6 bases, leaving 13 bases not matched to a gene. This CDR3 has 17 amino acids. CDR1 is SGHDN and CDR2 is FVKESK in the germline V gene.

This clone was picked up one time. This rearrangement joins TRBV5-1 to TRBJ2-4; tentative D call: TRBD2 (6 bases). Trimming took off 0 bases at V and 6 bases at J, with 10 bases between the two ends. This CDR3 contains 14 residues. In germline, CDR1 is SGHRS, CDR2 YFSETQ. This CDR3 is CASSLDGGRNIQYF. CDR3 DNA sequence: TGCGCCAGCAGCTTGGATGGAGGGAGAAACATTCAGTACTTC.

CDR3 DNA: TGTGCCAGTAGTAGCGTGGTAGCGGGAGGTAGGAATGAGCAGTTCTTC. As protein: CASSSVVAGGRNEQFF. V usage is TRBV19 and J usage is TRBJ2-1; 10 nucleotides agree with TRBD2. The V gene's germline CDR1 is LNHDA and CDR2 SQIVND (reference sequence). The V gene end was trimmed by 4 bases and the J gene end by 7 bases; junction bases not matched to a gene: 10. CDR3 length: 16 amino acids. The full variable domain, with the rest looked up from reference TRBV19 and TRBJ2-1, is DGGITQSPKYLFRKEGQNVTLSCEQNLNHDAMYWYRQDPGQGLRLIYYSQIVNDFQKGDIAEGYSVSREKKESFPLTVTSAQKNPTAFYLCASSSVVAGGRNEQFFGPGTRLTVL.